This T cell receptor (beta chain) originates from a study of CD8 T cells in ankylosing spondylitis. There are 14 residues in the CDR3. Germline values: CDR1 MNHNS, CDR2 SASEGT. V was shortened by 7 bases and J by 4 bases, with 17 bases between the two germline ends. MiXCR was run by TCRdb on the 5' RACE reads, yielding one entry per CDR3 protein. The sample gives under 250,000 distinct CDR3 sequences, around a tenth of which show up once; 6% to 8% is in the top ten. The chain employs TRBV6-1 and TRBJ2-7, with D perhaps matching TRBD2 (6 bases). Sample: blood, either unsorted or a sorted T cell fraction (not recorded which). The clonotype was recovered from a male donor with ankylosing spondylitis or in good health (not recorded which). CDR3 DNA: TGTGCCAGCATCCGTGACGATGGGAGGTACGAGCAGTACTTC. Protein: CASIRDDGRYEQYF.